A selection of T cell receptor beta chains follows, all from one sample in a study of T-cell reconstitution after alpha-beta-depleted transplantation in children. TCRdb reprocessed the PCR reads with MiXCR, giving one entry per CDR3 protein. The sample holds some 830,000 distinct CDR3 sequences, 15% to 20% seen once. The input for sequencing was PBMCs, mostly from graft donor cells, taken 360 days after TCRalphabeta/CD19-depleted stem cell transplant. These receptors all stem from a male patient between 5 and 17 years old who had a stem cell transplant for acute lymphoblastic leukemia, so the T cells may come from the graft donor. CDR3s include the opening cysteine and the closing phenylalanine or tryptophan. The order of the fields is clone size, J gene, V gene, D gene, CDR3 protein, CDR3 DNA. D genes are given only for firm matches. Only some rows state a clone size, as once, few, many or a class for expanded clones.

. | TRBJ2-7 | TRBV4-1 | . | CASSQLGGHEQYF | TGCGCCAGCAGCCAATTAGGGGGGCACGAGCAGTACTTC
few | TRBJ2-7 | TRBV5-1 | TRBD2 | CASSLAAGAPSYEQYF | TGCGCCAGCAGCTTGGCCGCGGGAGCCCCCTCCTACGAGCAGTACTTC
few | TRBJ2-3 | TRBV7-2 | TRBD2 | CASSSMSGSGADTQYF | TGTGCCAGCAGCTCGATGAGCGGGAGTGGGGCAGATACGCAGTATTTT
. | TRBJ2-3 | TRBV6-5 | . | CASSYGQPTDTQYF | TGTGCCAGCAGTTACGGTCAGCCCACAGATACGCAGTATTTT
. | TRBJ2-1 | TRBV29-1 | TRBD2 | CSATGDTSGRKQFF | TGCAGCGCCACAGGAGACACTAGCGGTAGAAAGCAGTTCTTC
. | TRBJ2-2 | TRBV29-1 | . | CSVPGGGGTGELFF | TGCAGCGTTCCAGGGGGCGGGGGCACCGGGGAGCTGTTTTTT
few | TRBJ2-1 | TRBV7-2 | TRBD2 | CASSLAPGLANEQFF | TGTGCCAGCAGCTTAGCCCCGGGACTAGCAAATGAGCAGTTCTTC
. | TRBJ2-7 | TRBV7-9 | TRBD2 | CASSPGLAPRGSYEQYF | TGTGCCAGCAGCCCGGGACTAGCGCCTAGGGGGTCCTACGAGCAGTACTTC
. | TRBJ1-1 | TRBV20-1 | . | CSAGGFRATEAFF | TGCAGTGCTGGGGGATTTAGGGCCACTGAAGCTTTCTTT
. | TRBJ2-3 | TRBV28 | . | CASSFRPLADTQYF | TGTGCCAGCAGTTTTAGGCCCCTGGCGGATACGCAGTATTTT
. | TRBJ2-2 | TRBV11-1 | . | CASRMDSRGTGELFF | TGTGCCAGCAGAATGGACAGCCGGGGCACCGGGGAGCTGTTTTTT
. | TRBJ1-4 | TRBV20-1 | . | CSARAYGANEKLFF | TGCAGTGCTAGAGCTTACGGAGCTAATGAAAAACTGTTTTTT
. | TRBJ2-3 | TRBV5-1 | . | CASSLGAPGYADTQYF | TGCGCCAGCAGCTTGGGGGCGCCGGGGTACGCAGATACGCAGTATTTT
few | TRBJ1-2 | TRBV25-1 | TRBD1 | CASSEYPTTGGSYGYTF | TGTGCCAGCAGTGAATATCCGACAACAGGGGGCAGCTATGGCTACACCTTC
. | TRBJ1-2 | TRBV11-1 | TRBD1 | CASSPRDRGVYGYTF | TGTGCCAGCAGCCCCCGGGACAGGGGGGTCTATGGCTACACCTTC
many | TRBJ2-2 | TRBV5-1 | TRBD2 | CASSLVSGIAGELFF | TGCGCCAGCAGCTTGGTTAGCGGGATAGCCGGGGAGCTGTTTTTT
. | TRBJ2-1 | TRBV20-1 | . | CSASSTVYNEQFF | TGCAGTGCTAGCTCCACGGTATACAATGAGCAGTTCTTC
. | TRBJ2-3 | TRBV9 | . | CASSVAVRTGASTDTQYF | TGTGCCAGCAGCGTCGCAGTTAGGACTGGGGCAAGCACAGATACGCAGTATTTT
many | TRBJ2-3 | TRBV28 | TRBD2 | CASSFRLGTSGATDTQYF | TGTGCCAGCAGTTTCCGCCTCGGGACTAGCGGGGCCACAGATACGCAGTATTTT
. | TRBJ2-7 | TRBV3-1 | TRBD2 | CASSPGGIRAEQYF | TGTGCCAGCAGCCCGGGGGGGATACGGGCCGAGCAGTACTTC
. | TRBJ2-7 | TRBV7-2 | TRBD2 | CASSLALTSGRSYEQYF | TGTGCCAGCAGCTTAGCGCTGACTAGCGGGAGGAGTTACGAGCAGTACTTC
. | TRBJ2-2 | TRBV7-3 | TRBD2 | CASSPGLAGVGYTGELFF | TGTGCCAGCAGCCCGGGACTAGCGGGAGTAGGGTACACCGGGGAGCTGTTTTTT
once | TRBJ2-6 | TRBV7-6 | TRBD1 | CASSLDRDRVTTGANVLTF | TGTGCCAGCAGCTTAGACCGGGACAGGGTAACAACTGGGGCCAACGTCCTGACTTTC
few | TRBJ2-2 | TRBV27 | TRBD2 | CASSPLWRGARTGELFF | TGTGCCAGCAGTCCGCTGTGGCGGGGGGCGCGAACCGGGGAGCTGTTTTTT
. | TRBJ2-1 | TRBV4-1 | TRBD2 | CASSQVGGTSGYNEQFF | TGCGCCAGCAGCCAAGTAGGCGGGACTAGCGGCTACAATGAGCAGTTCTTC
. | TRBJ2-7 | TRBV28 | . | CASTKEGSSYEQYF | TGTGCCAGCACCAAAGAGGGGAGCTCCTACGAGCAGTACTTC
few | TRBJ2-2 | TRBV7-2 | . | CASSYMGVAFTPGKLFF | TGTGCCAGCAGCTATATGGGGGTAGCGTTTACACCGGGGAAGCTGTTTTTT
. | TRBJ1-6 | TRBV28 | . | CASSFSDITSPLHF | TGTGCCAGCAGTTTCTCGGACATAACATCACCCCTCCACTTT
. | TRBJ2-1 | TRBV5-1 | TRBD2 | CASSHRLALSSYNEQFF | TGCGCCAGCAGCCATAGACTAGCGCTTAGCTCCTACAATGAGCAGTTCTTC
few | TRBJ1-2 | TRBV9 | . | CASSERGLLYGYTF | TGTGCCAGCAGCGAACGTGGGCTGCTCTATGGCTACACCTTC